This T cell receptor beta chain comes out of a study of vaccination and CD4 T cells after COVID-19. On the study more broadly: The convalescents included six males and four females, and among them two were Hispanic while seven were Caucasian. Study outcomes and limitations: Only after vaccination were a median roughly 83% of convalescents' reactive clones seen.

The Oncomine TCR Beta short-read assay was applied to DNA of cultured CD4+ T cells. TCRdb re-called the PCR reads with MiXCR, one entry per CDR3 protein. The table includes thousands of distinct CDR3 sequences, 60% to 75% detected once. Treatment given: approximately nine-day PBMC culture with coronavirus spike peptide pools or control peptides (ViraFEST assay). Peptide pools at approximately 10 ug/ml, together with 7.5 to 10 IU/ml IL-2, were added to cultures of roughly 2 million PBMCs per well. Half-medium changes with fresh IL-2 medium occurred on days 3 and 7. CDR1 DFQATT and CDR2 SNEGSKA come from the germline V gene (reference sequence). V shed 2 bases and J shed 6 bases, with 10 bases lying between them. CDR3 size: 12 residues. For this clonotype: Its matching antigen is unknown.

The V call is TRBV20-1, the J call TRBJ1-1; the D is unclear. The clonotype was recovered from a human donor who had recovered from COVID-19. The sample was CD4+ T cells from blood, cultured in vitro. The CDR3 nucleotides are TGCAGTGCTAGAAAAGAGGTCGCTGAAGCTTTCTTT. Translated: CSARKEVAEAFF.